A single sample is the source of the 27 T cell receptor beta chains below, sequenced in a study of cytomegalovirus exposure and HLA in healthy donors. PCR involved 60 Vbeta and 13 Jbeta primers. The repertoire was sequenced with immunoSEQ multiplex PCR; TCRdb's copy has only in-frame clones and lacks some. Found here are under 200,000 clones, roughly four fifths of them singletons; the top ten hold 1.5% to 2%. The sample was PBMCs. These receptors were taken from a woman younger than 30 in good health and CMV-seronegative.

Details on this clone: A read error may account for a junction end that differs from germline. The sample contains more than one DNA sequence encoding this CDR3. The chain employs TRBV2 and TRBJ2-7, with TRBD1 identical over 9 bases. CDR1 is SNHLY, CDR2 FYNNEI, per germline. The CDR3 is made up of 13 amino acids. CDR3 nucleotide sequence: TGCGCCAGCAACCCGGGACAGGGAAGCGAGCAGTACTTC. This gives the protein CASNPGQGSEQYF. The full variable domain, with the rest looked up from reference TRBV2 and TRBJ2-7, is EPEVTQTPSHQVTQMGQEVILRCVPISNHLYFYWYRQILGQKVEFLVSFYNNEISEKSEIFDDQFSVERPDGSNFTLKIRSTKLEDSAMYFCASNPGQGSEQYFGPGTRLTVT.

The V call is TRBV29-1, the J call TRBJ2-5, with unresolved D. V was cut by 2 bases and J by 1 base, with 8 bases left in between. Germline CDR1 is SQVTM and CDR2 is ANQGSEA. The CDR3 runs to 13 residues. CDR3 coding DNA: TGCAGCGTTGAAAGGAGAGGCCAAGAGACCCAGTACTTC. Its protein product is CSVERRGQETQYF. The full variable domain, completed using reference TRBV29-1 and TRBJ2-5, is SAVISQKPSRDICQRGTSLTIQCQVDSQVTMMFWYRQQPGQSLTLIATANQGSEATYESGFVIDKFPISRPNLTFSTLTVSNMSPEDSSIYLCSVERRGQETQYFGPGTRLLVL.

The genes are TRBV4-2 and TRBJ1-2; TRBD1 is a possible D gene (6 bases). With 0 bases removed from V and 6 bases from J, the gap between germline ends came to 8 bases. There are 13 residues in the CDR3. In germline, CDR1 is LGHNA, CDR2 YNFKEQ. Written as DNA, the CDR3 is TGTGCCAGCAGCCAAGACGAGGGGGATGGCTACACCTTC. Its protein is CASSQDEGDGYTF.

V and J are TRBV27 and TRBJ1-1, with D possibly TRBD1 on 5 matching bases. The CDR3 contains 15 residues. Between the trimmed V and J ends, which lost 5 bases and 5 bases, there was a span of 18 bases. The germline gives CDR1 MNHEY, CDR2 SMNVEV (reference sequence). The CDR3 is CASSAPRGSWTEAFF. In DNA form, the CDR3 reads TGTGCCAGCAGTGCCCCCCGGGGGTCTTGGACTGAAGCTTTCTTT.

The chain uses TRBV5-6 and TRBJ2-1, with D possibly matching TRBD2 (6 bases). Trimming took off 3 bases at V and 2 bases at J, with 12 bases between the two ends. This CDR3 has 15 residues. Germline-derived CDR1 and CDR2 are SGHDT and YYEEEE. CDR3 in amino acids: CASSSGRYAYNEQFF. In DNA form, the CDR3 reads TGTGCCAGCAGCTCCGGGAGATACGCCTACAATGAGCAGTTCTTC. Drawing the rest from reference TRBV5-6 and TRBJ2-1, the complete variable domain is DAGVTQSPTHLIKTRGQQVTLRCSPKSGHDTVSWYQQALGQGPQFIFQYYEEEERQRGNFPDRFSGHQFPNYSSELNVNALLLGDSALYLCASSSGRYAYNEQFFGPGTRLTVL.

This chain uses TRBV10-2 with TRBJ2-2, with 8 positions matching TRBD2. Germline CDR1 and CDR2: WSHSY and SAAADI. V trimming: 7 bases; J trimming: 7 bases; junction bases outside the gene matches: 5. The CDR3 spans 13 residues. The CDR3 region is CASMVGRDGELFF. For the CDR3, the DNA is TGCGCCAGCATGGTCGGGAGGGACGGGGAGCTGTTTTTT.

This chain connects TRBV5-4 to TRBJ2-7; weak D call: TRBD1 (5 bases). From germline, CDR1 is SGHNT and CDR2 YYREEE (reference sequence). CDR3 length: 14 amino acids. Trimming stripped 4 bases from V and 0 bases from J, with 11 bases between. The CDR3 nucleotides read TGTGCCAGCAGCGGATGGCAGGGCTCCTACGAGCAGTACTTC. It translates to CASSGWQGSYEQYF.

V and J are TRBV19 and TRBJ1-2; tentatively, D is TRBD1 (6 bases). V was trimmed by 5 bases and J by 5 bases, leaving 12 bases between them. CDR3 size: 13 residues. Germline lookup yields CDR1 LNHDA and CDR2 SQIVND (reference sequence). The CDR3 region has the DNA TGTGCCAGTAGTGAACCAAGGGGGTATGGCTACACCTTC. Amino acids: CASSEPRGYGYTF.

Only a few counts were recorded for this clone. J is TRBJ1-4 and V is TRBV7-7; D remains ambiguous. Per the germline V gene, CDR1 is SSHAT and CDR2 is FNYEAQ (reference sequence). Trimming took off 2 bases at V and 2 bases at J, with 9 bases between the two ends. The CDR3 is 15 residues long. CDR3 sequence: CASSLTSGTNEKLFF. DNA for the CDR3: TGTGCCAGCAGCTTAACTTCCGGGACTAATGAAAAACTGTTTTTT.

With respect to this clone: The junction departs from germline at one end; a sequencing error may be responsible. J is TRBJ2-7 and V is TRBV11-2; 8 bases agree with TRBD1. CDR1 is SGHAT, CDR2 FQNNGV, per germline. This CDR3 contains 15 residues. The CDR3 bases are TGTGCCAGCAGCGTAGACAGGGGAAGCTCCTACGAGCAGTACTTC. This sequence encodes CASSVDRGSSYEQYF.

This clone was detected only a few times. The genes are TRBV4-3 and TRBJ1-1; 8 nucleotides agree with TRBD1. Germline lookup yields CDR1 LGHNA and CDR2 YSLEER. The CDR3 covers 15 residues. V was clipped by 1 base and J by 5 bases; unmatched bases: 6. Here the CDR3 reads CASSQGQGLWTEAFF. CDR3 nucleotides: TGCGCCAGCAGCCAAGGACAGGGGTTGTGGACTGAAGCTTTCTTT.

This chain uses TRBV18 with TRBJ2-7, with 8 bases that match TRBD2. The V gene end was trimmed by 3 bases and the J gene end by 5 bases; junction bases not matched to a gene: 9. This CDR3 spans 15 amino acids. Germline lookup yields CDR1 KGHSH and CDR2 LQKENI. CDR3 residues: CASSPPGTRIHEQYF. The CDR3 nucleotides are TGTGCCAGCTCACCCCCCGGGACTAGGATTCACGAGCAGTACTTC. The full variable domain, with the rest looked up from reference TRBV18 and TRBJ2-7, is NAGVMQNPRHLVRRRGQEARLRCSPMKGHSHVYWYRQLPEEGLKFMVYLQKENIIDESGMPKERFSAEFPKEGPSILRIQQVVRGDSAAYFCASSPPGTRIHEQYFGPGTRLTVT.

This clone was observed a single time. This rearrangement joins TRBV19 to TRBJ1-2, with D hard to call. There are 12 residues in the CDR3. Germline assignment: CDR1 LNHDA and CDR2 SQIVND (reference sequence). Trimming left V 5 bases short and J 5 bases short, with 9 bases between. The CDR3 region has the DNA TGTGCCAGTAGTGCGGACTTATATGGCTACACCTTC. Translating gives CASSADLYGYTF.

The genes are TRBV27 and TRBJ2-5; 7 nucleotides match TRBD2. Matching the DNA end better, TRBJ2-7 makes the J call doubtful. CDR1 is MNHEY and CDR2 is SMNVEV in the germline V gene (reference sequence). The length of the CDR3 is 14 residues. The DNA for the CDR3 is TGTGCCAGCAGTCCGGGACTACCCCCCTACGAGCAGTACTTC. Residues: CASSPGLPPYEQYF.

This chain connects TRBV5-1 to TRBJ2-7; D gene uncertain. Germline lookup yields CDR1 SGHRS and CDR2 YFSETQ. The V gene lost 1 base and the J gene lost 5 bases, with 13 bases spanning the gap. This CDR3 region has 14 residues. The CDR3 loop reads CASSLNPRTDEQYF. CDR3 sequence (DNA): TGCGCCAGCAGCTTGAATCCGCGAACAGACGAGCAGTACTTC.

DNA for the CDR3: TGTGCCTGGAGTGTAGGCCCAGGATCCTACGAGCAGTACGTC. Protein: CAWSVGPGSYEQYV. The chain recombines TRBV30 with TRBJ2-7; D gene uncertain. The CDR3 extends over 14 amino acids. Per germline, CDR1 GTSNPN and CDR2 SVGIG (reference sequence). V lost 0 bases, J lost 1 base, and 10 bases lay in between.

CDR3 region: CASSYSQGSEAFF. CDR3 nucleotides: TGTGCCAGCAGTTACTCCCAGGGGTCTGAAGCTTTCTTT. The chain has TRBV6-6 and TRBJ1-1, with D maybe TRBD1 (6 bases). This CDR3 spans 13 amino acids. The V end lost 0 bases, the J end lost 6 bases, and 8 bases lay between the germline ends. Germline CDR1 is MNHNY and CDR2 is SVGAGI (reference sequence).

This CDR3 is CASSFGAAGSDNEQFF. CDR3 DNA sequence: TGTGCCAGCAGCTTCGGCGCAGCGGGGTCAGACAATGAGCAGTTCTTC. This sequence joins TRBV7-8 and TRBJ2-1; 7 bases agree with TRBD2. Looked up from germline, CDR1 is SGHVS and CDR2 is FQNEAQ. The CDR3 is 16 amino acids. J was trimmed by 5 bases and V by 3 bases; bases with no gene match: 10.

This CDR3 is CASSLTQGVFNEQFF. The CDR3 bases are TGTGCCAGCAGCTTGACGCAGGGGGTCTTCAATGAGCAGTTCTTC. The chain carries TRBV5-4 and TRBJ2-1; 7 bases fit TRBD1. Germline V lookup: CDR1 SGHNT, CDR2 YYREEE (reference sequence). The length of the CDR3 is 15 residues. V was clipped by 1 base and J by 6 bases; unmatched bases: 7.

V usage is TRBV4-1 and J usage is TRBJ2-1; TRBD2 matches 12 bases. V lost 3 bases to trimming and J lost 8 bases; unmatched junction nucleotides: 11. Germline values: CDR1 MGHRA, CDR2 YSYEKL. The CDR3 consists of 17 residues. DNA for the CDR3: TGCGCCAGCAGCCAGGCAAACCTAGCGGGAGGGCCCGATGAGCAGTTCTTC. Its protein product is CASSQANLAGGPDEQFF.

The V call is TRBV30, the J call TRBJ1-2; perhaps TRBD1 as D (6 bases). Germline-derived CDR1 and CDR2 are GTSNPN and SVGIG (reference sequence). The CDR3 contains 15 residues. The V gene lost 2 bases and the J gene lost 1 base, with 14 bases spanning the gap. The CDR3 DNA sequence: TGTGCCTGGAGTCGTCGGACAGAGTTTAACTATGGCTACACCTTC. It yields the protein CAWSRRTEFNYGYTF.

The rearrangement joins TRBV23-1 to TRBJ1-3; perhaps TRBD1 as D (6 bases). TRBV23-1 is classed as an ORF, of uncertain function. V lost 2 bases to trimming and J lost 0 bases, with 8 bases between them. The CDR3 totals 15 residues. The DNA of the CDR3 is TGCGCCAGCAGTCAAACAGGGAGCTCTGGAAACACCATATATTTT. This sequence encodes CASSQTGSSGNTIYF.

This chain connects TRBV29-1 to TRBJ2-5, with 7 bases that match TRBD1. The trim removed 6 bases at V and 5 bases at J, leaving 9 bases unmatched. The germline V gene encodes CDR1 SQVTM and CDR2 ANQGSEA. The CDR3 has 13 amino acids. The CDR3 reads CSVDTGVLETQYF. The CDR3 DNA is TGCAGCGTCGACACAGGGGTCCTGGAGACCCAGTACTTC. Full variable domain (outside the CDR3, taken from reference TRBV29-1 and TRBJ2-5): SAVISQKPSRDICQRGTSLTIQCQVDSQVTMMFWYRQQPGQSLTLIATANQGSEATYESGFVIDKFPISRPNLTFSTLTVSNMSPEDSSIYLCSVDTGVLETQYFGPGTRLLVL.

In the case of this clone: This CDR3 is also generated by other DNA sequences in the sample. J is TRBJ2-7 and V is TRBV11-2; 7 bases agree with TRBD1. The CDR3 has 14 residues. V lost 5 bases, J lost 0 bases, and 4 bases stayed unmatched. Germline CDR1 and CDR2: SGHAT and FQNNGV. Here the CDR3 DNA reads TGTGCCAGCAGCCTCTGGGACAGCTCCTACGAGCAGTACTTC. Translated, it gives CASSLWDSSYEQYF. Supplemented by reference TRBV11-2 and TRBJ2-7, the full variable domain reads EAGVAQSPRYKIIEKRQSVAFWCNPISGHATLYWYQQILGQGPKLLIQFQNNGVVDDSQLPKDRFSAERLKGVDSTLKIQPAKLEDSAVYLCASSLWDSSYEQYFGPGTRLTVT.

V and J are TRBV11-2 and TRBJ2-7, with D possibly being TRBD2 (6 bases). The germline CDR1 and CDR2 sequences are SGHAT and FQNNGV. The germline V and J ends were trimmed by 6 bases and 7 bases, with 16 bases remaining between them. The CDR3 is 13 residues long. CDR3 sequence: CASRLGEAGEQYV. In DNA form, the CDR3 reads TGTGCCAGCAGACTCGGGGAGGCTGGGGAGCAGTACGTC.

V and J are TRBV11-2 and TRBJ1-1; 12 bases map to TRBD1. Germline CDR1 SGHAT, CDR2 FQNNGV. V trimming: 5 bases; J trimming: 4 bases; junction bases outside the gene matches: 8. CDR3 length equals 16 residues. This CDR3 is CASSHGTGGASTEAFF. CDR3 nucleotide sequence: TGTGCCAGCAGCCACGGGACAGGGGGCGCATCCACTGAAGCTTTCTTT.

The J gene is TRBJ2-7, the V gene TRBV6-1; 7 bases are shared with TRBD1. CDR3 length equals 15 residues. The germline V gene has CDR1 MNHNS and CDR2 SASEGT. V shed 6 bases, J shed 2 bases, and the junction held 10 bases outside the gene matches. The chain's CDR3 is CASSKTEGAPYEQYF. CDR3 nucleotides: TGTGCCAGCAGCAAGACAGAGGGGGCTCCCTACGAGCAGTACTTC.